The 27 T cell receptor beta chains below come from one sample, sequenced in a study of T cells in women clearing cervical HPV infection. Profiling relied on immunoSEQ multiplex PCR, and the TCRdb table lists in-frame clones only, not all of them. Its clone listing holds tens of thousands of clones. Input material: blood buffy coat. The receptors here all came from a woman between 18 and 70 years old with a cervical HPV16 infection that either progressed to CIN3+ or cleared (not recorded which).

A note on this clone: The read terminates 3 residues before the CDR3 end, so the remaining end is supplied by the germline J gene. The chain has TRBV18 and TRBJ1-2; perhaps TRBD1 as D (6 bases). The CDR3 contains 14 residues. The germline CDR1 and CDR2 sequences are KGHSH and LQKENI. The sequenced CDR3 bases are TGTGCCAGCTCAGGGGGGGCCCCCTACTACGAC. This sequence encodes CASSGGAPYYD. The full CDR3 sequence reads CASSGGAPYYDYTF.

Details on this clone: The read ends 3 residues shy of where the CDR3 ends; the end is completed using the germline J gene. The chain uses TRBV29-1 and TRBJ2-2; D might be TRBD1 or TRBD2, each matching 5 bases. The CDR3 consists of 13 residues. Trimming stripped 3 bases from V and 7 bases from J, with 12 bases between. Germline CDR1 and CDR2: SQVTM and ANQGSEA. The CDR3 DNA, read in part, is TGCAGCGTTGAGAGGGGCGCGAGCGGGGAG. Amino acids: CSVERGASGE. The whole CDR3 protein reads CSVERGASGELFF.

Regarding this clone: The CDR3 extends 3 residues past the end of the read, so its final part is completed from the germline J gene. The chain carries TRBV7-2 and TRBJ2-3, with D possibly TRBD2 on 6 matching bases. Trimming took 6 bases from V and 8 from J, leaving 12 bases between them. CDR3 size: 12 residues. Per the germline V gene, CDR1 is SGHTA and CDR2 is FQGNSA. CDR3 bases read: TGTGCCAGCAGGCTTCTGGGGGGTACG. This translates into CASRLLGGT. The CDR3 in full is CASRLLGGTQYF.

The covered CDR3 bases are TGTGCCAGCGCCCCTAGCGCAAACAATGAG. Translated, it gives CASAPSANNE. The whole CDR3 sequence reads CASAPSANNEQFF. The chain couples TRBV2 to TRBJ2-1, with D maybe TRBD2 (6 bases). The read ends 3 residues early relative to the CDR3; the germline J gene fills the gap. V lost 8 bases and J 5 bases, leaving 13 bases between the germline ends. The germline V gene has CDR1 SNHLY and CDR2 FYNNEI. This CDR3 has 13 residues.

The CDR3 sequence: CASSFPGETQYF. CDR3 DNA (partial): TGTGCCAGCAGTTTCCCAGGGGAGACC. This chain links TRBV27 with TRBJ2-5; tentatively, D is TRBD1 (5 bases). The CDR3 end falls 3 residues outside the read, so it is completed with the germline J gene. This CDR3 is 12 amino acids long. Germline loops: CDR1 MNHEY, CDR2 SMNVEV (reference sequence). The V gene lost 3 bases and the J gene lost 5 bases, with 7 bases spanning the gap.

As for this clone: The CDR3 goes on 3 residues after the read ends, and that part is filled in from the germline J gene. The rearrangement uses TRBV24-1 and TRBJ2-5; 8 bases match TRBD2. Germline lookup yields CDR1 KGHDR and CDR2 SFDVKD. The CDR3 is 14 amino acids. With 4 bases clipped from V and 4 bases from J, the junction kept 4 bases outside the gene matches. CDR3 sequence reads: CATSDPGLAETQYF. CDR3 DNA (partial): TGTGCCACCAGTGACCCCGGACTAGCAGAGACC.

Measured by frequency, this clone is medium-sized. CDR3 loop: CASSPPSGGNIQYF. The CDR3 DNA, read in part, is TGTGCCAGCTCACCACCGAGCGGAGGGAACATT. The V gene is TRBV18, the J gene TRBJ2-4; perhaps TRBD2 as D (6 bases). The missing CDR3 end, 3 residues past where the read stops, is filled in from the germline J gene. The germline V gene has CDR1 KGHSH and CDR2 LQKENI. V lost 0 bases and J 7 bases, leaving 10 bases between the germline ends. CDR3 length: 14 residues. The whole variable domain, remainder taken from reference TRBV18 and TRBJ2-4, is NAGVMQNPRHLVRRRGQEARLRCSPMKGHSHVYWYRQLPEEGLKFMVYLQKENIIDESGMPKERFSAEFPKEGPSILRIQQVVRGDSAAYFCASSPPSGGNIQYFGAGTRLSVL.

Note on this clone: The read terminates 3 residues before the CDR3 end, so the remaining end is supplied by the germline J gene. The rearrangement uses TRBV7-2 and TRBJ2-5; D may be TRBD2 (6 bases). Germline V gene lookup returns CDR1 SGHTA and CDR2 FQGNSA. The V and J ends lost 1 base and 3 bases respectively, with 12 bases between them. The length of the CDR3 is 15 residues. The CDR3 loop is CASSLVGLGKETQYF. The CDR3 DNA, read in part, is TGTGCCAGCAGCTTAGTGGGACTGGGGAAAGAGACC.

As concerns this clone: The read ends 3 residues before the CDR3 terminus; that terminus is restored from the germline J gene. The chain has TRBV19 and TRBJ1-1; no clear D. CDR1 and CDR2 from the germline V gene are LNHDA and SQIVND (reference sequence). The CDR3 spans 13 residues. V was shortened by 4 bases and J by 1 base, with 7 bases between the two germline ends. CDR3 bases read: TGTGCCAGTAGTACTGTTAGGAACACTGAA. Its translation: CASSTVRNTE. In full, the CDR3 reads CASSTVRNTEAFF.

To note about this clone: The CDR3 end falls 3 residues outside the read, so it is completed with the germline J gene. The chain has TRBV20-1 and TRBJ2-5; unclear D gene. Trimming pared 0 bases from V and 5 bases from J, leaving 13 bases between. Germline V CDR1 and CDR2: DFQATT, SNEGSKA (reference sequence). There are 14 residues in the CDR3. The CDR3 region is CSAREVPIRETQYF. The DNA read from the CDR3 is TGCAGTGCTAGAGAAGTCCCCATTCGGGAGACC.

For this clone: The observed sequence ends 3 residues before the CDR3 terminus, with the missing tail filled in from the germline J gene. The chain couples TRBV7-7 to TRBJ1-1, with TRBD1 as a possible D gene (5 bases). CDR3 length: 14 residues. With 3 bases removed from V and 4 bases from J, the gap between germline ends came to 12 bases. Germline V lookup: CDR1 SSHAT, CDR2 FNYEAQ (reference sequence). The CDR3 spells CASSFGGWGTEAFF. CDR3 DNA (partial): TGTGCCAGCAGCTTCGGGGGATGGGGCACTGAA.

A word on this clone: The sequenced fragment ends 3 residues before the CDR3 boundary, so the rest is inferred from the germline J gene. The V gene is TRBV19, the J gene TRBJ2-4; maybe TRBD1 (6 bases). This CDR3 has 15 amino acids. The germline V gene has CDR1 LNHDA and CDR2 SQIVND (reference sequence). The ends were cut back, 1 base at V and 1 base at J, with 8 bases in the middle. CDR3 amino acids: CASSIGGLAKNIQYF. Incomplete CDR3 DNA: TGTGCCAGTAGTATAGGGGGGCTGGCCAAAAACATT. Filled out from reference TRBV19 and TRBJ2-4, the complete variable domain reads DGGITQSPKYLFRKEGQNVTLSCEQNLNHDAMYWYRQDPGQGLRLIYYSQIVNDFQKGDIAEGYSVSREKKESFPLTVTSAQKNPTAFYLCASSIGGLAKNIQYFGAGTRLSVL.

Concerning this clone itself: The read ends 3 residues early relative to the CDR3; the germline J gene fills the gap. The rearrangement uses TRBV7-2 and TRBJ2-1, with 8 bases that match TRBD2. CDR1 is SGHTA and CDR2 is FQGNSA in the germline V gene. V gave up 10 bases and J gave up 9 bases; unmatched junction bases: 11. The CDR3 sequence is 13 residues long. The CDR3 sequence is CANAQDRGGEQFF. The part of the CDR3 DNA that was read is TGTGCCAACGCGCAGGACCGGGGGGGTGAG.

In regard to this clone: The read comes to an end 3 residues before the CDR3 does, leaving the germline J gene to fill in the end. V gene TRBV7-9 combines with J gene TRBJ2-1; weak D call: TRBD2 (7 bases). The germline V and J ends were trimmed by 0 bases and 9 bases, with 9 bases remaining between them. The CDR3 consists of 13 residues. The V gene's germline CDR1 is SEHNR and CDR2 FQNEAQ (reference sequence). The covered CDR3 bases are TGTGCCAGCAGCTTAGCAGGGGGGGGTGAG. It translates to CASSLAGGGE. The full CDR3 protein is CASSLAGGGEQFF.

Its frequency marks this clone as medium-sized. Read coverage stops 3 residues before the CDR3 terminus; the germline J gene supplies the remainder. V and J are TRBV6-2 or TRBV6-3 and TRBJ2-1; TRBD1 is a possible D gene (5 bases). V dropped 7 bases and J dropped 4 bases, with 11 bases sitting between them. The CDR3 covers 13 residues. Germline lookup yields CDR1 MNHEY and CDR2 SVGEGT. CDR3 protein: CASNLDSYNEQFF. The part of the CDR3 DNA that was read is TGTGCCAGCAACTTAGACAGTTACAATGAG.

As concerns this clone: Coverage ceases 3 residues before the CDR3 finishes, and the germline J gene fills in the end. The chain carries TRBV19 and TRBJ1-5; D perhaps matches TRBD1 (5 bases). This CDR3 has 14 amino acids. The V gene's germline CDR1 is LNHDA and CDR2 SQIVND (reference sequence). V lost 9 bases, J lost 4 bases, and 16 bases lay in between. The CDR3 bases that were read are TGTGCCAGACCCCCAACAGGTAGGAATCAGCCC. Translated, it gives CARPPTGRNQP. The whole CDR3 sequence is CARPPTGRNQPQHF.

A note on this clone: The DNA ends 3 residues before the CDR3 does, and the rest of the CDR3 is filled in from the germline J gene. The chain joins TRBV2 to TRBJ1-4, with 8 positions matching TRBD1. The germline gives CDR1 SNHLY, CDR2 FYNNEI. The CDR3 totals 15 residues. J was trimmed by 8 bases and V by 10 bases; bases with no gene match: 15. CDR3 sequence reads: CATVPGGTLGEKLFF. The CDR3 DNA, read in part, is TGTGCCACGGTTCCAGGGGGCACGTTGGGAGAAAAA.

Here the CDR3 reads CAISPGQGGEETQYF. Partial CDR3 DNA: TGTGCCATCAGCCCAGGACAGGGAGGCGAAGAGACG. The chain recombines TRBV10-3 with TRBJ2-3; 8 bases match TRBD1. The read ends 3 residues shy of where the CDR3 ends; the end is completed using the germline J gene. CDR3 length: 15 amino acids. The germline V gene encodes CDR1 ENHRY and CDR2 SYGVKD.

With respect to this clone: From the germline J gene comes the end of the CDR3, since the read stops 3 residues before it. This chain links TRBV7-8 with TRBJ1-4, with 10 bases lining up with TRBD1. The V and J ends lost 5 bases and 7 bases, in that order; junction bases with no gene match: 7. This CDR3 has 15 residues. Germline V CDR1 and CDR2: SGHVS, FQNEAQ. The CDR3 here is CASSRSWDRGEKLFF. The covered CDR3 bases are TGTGCCAGCAGCAGAAGCTGGGACAGGGGTGAAAAA.

To note about this clone: The read is 3 residues too short to cover the CDR3 end, so that end is filled in from the germline J gene. The gene calls are TRBV4-2 and TRBJ2-3, with 8 bases aligning to TRBD2. The CDR3 loop spans 16 amino acids. Looked up from germline, CDR1 is LGHNA and CDR2 is YNFKEQ. Losses at the gene ends were 4 bases for V and 3 bases for J; bases not matched to a gene: 9. The sequenced part of the CDR3 DNA is TGTGCCAGCAGCCCGACACTAGCGGAGGGAACAGATACG. It translates to CASSPTLAEGTDT. The full CDR3 protein reads CASSPTLAEGTDTQYF.

On this clone: The CDR3 extends 3 residues past the end of the read, so its final part is completed from the germline J gene. The chain recombines TRBV6-1 with TRBJ1-1; 7 nucleotides match TRBD1. Germline values: CDR1 MNHNS, CDR2 SASEGT. The ends lost 2 bases at V and 4 bases at J; junction bases unmatched: 7. The CDR3 is 15 amino acids. The CDR3 sequence: CASSERQGVVTEAFF. The DNA read from the CDR3 is TGTGCCAGCAGTGAAAGACAGGGCGTAGTCACTGAA.

A word on this clone: Read data end 3 residues before the CDR3 end; the end is taken from the germline J gene. The chain is built from TRBV5-1 and TRBJ1-1; possible D gene TRBD1, 6 bases. CDR3 length equals 14 residues. The V gene's germline CDR1 is SGHRS and CDR2 YFSETQ. V gave up 0 bases and J gave up 6 bases, with 12 bases separating them. The DNA read from the CDR3 is TGCGCCAGCAGCTTGGACCCGACAGGCCCTGAA. It is translated as CASSLDPTGPE. The whole CDR3 sequence reads CASSLDPTGPEAFF.

With regard to this clone: The CDR3 is cut off 3 residues early in the read; its end comes from the germline J gene. This rearrangement joins TRBV20-1 to TRBJ2-1; TRBD2 agrees at 7 bases. This CDR3 region has 14 residues. V lost 4 bases to trimming and J lost 0 bases; unmatched junction nucleotides: 3. Germline V gene lookup returns CDR1 DFQATT and CDR2 SNEGSKA (reference sequence). CDR3 DNA, as far as it was read: TGCAGTGCTAAAGCGGGGAGCTCCTACAATGAG. Protein sequence: CSAKAGSSYNE. The whole CDR3 protein is CSAKAGSSYNEQFF.

About this clone itself: The read ends 3 residues shy of where the CDR3 ends; the end is completed using the germline J gene. This chain links TRBV20-1 with TRBJ2-7; 8 bases match TRBD2. There are 18 residues in the CDR3. CDR1 DFQATT and CDR2 SNEGSKA come from the germline V gene (reference sequence). Trimming cost V 0 bases and J 5 bases; bases outside gene matches: 18. CDR3 DNA, as far as it was read: TGCAGTGCTAGAGATCGGGGGGGCCTCCTCAAAATCGAACACGAG. Translated, it gives CSARDRGGLLKIEHE. Given in full, the CDR3 is CSARDRGGLLKIEHEQYF.

As for this clone: The CDR3 end is not reached by the read, which stops 3 residues before it; the germline J gene fills it in. The chain has TRBV7-3 and TRBJ2-7; the match to TRBD2 covers 16 bases. Germline values: CDR1 SGHTA, CDR2 FQGTGA. V shed 5 bases and J 5 bases; nucleotides not matched to a gene: 6. The CDR3 is made up of 16 amino acids. The DNA read from the CDR3 is TGTGCCAGCAGCCCCCTGGGACTAGCGGGGGGGCACGAG. It is translated as CASSPLGLAGGHE. The whole CDR3 sequence is CASSPLGLAGGHEQYF.

The sequenced CDR3 bases are TGTGCCAGCAGCCCCCCGAACAGGGTGGAATACGAC. Protein product: CASSPPNRVEYD. The entire CDR3 is CASSPPNRVEYDYTF. The chain uses TRBV7-2 and TRBJ1-2; weak D call: TRBD1 (6 bases). The read terminates 3 residues ahead of where the CDR3 ends, so the germline J gene completes it. The CDR3 is 15 amino acids. Germline CDR1 and CDR2: SGHTA and FQGNSA.

On this clone: The read terminates 3 residues ahead of where the CDR3 ends, so the germline J gene completes it. The rearrangement links TRBV20-1 to TRBJ1-4, with D possibly matching TRBD1 (6 bases). Germline V gene sequence: CDR1 DFQATT, CDR2 SNEGSKA (reference sequence). Trimming removed 2 bases at V and 8 bases at J, with 9 bases between. The CDR3 length is 12 residues. The CDR3 bases that were read are TGCAGTGCTAGACAGGGGCGAGAAAAA. It translates to CSARQGREK. The CDR3 as a whole reads CSARQGREKLFF.